The rows below give T cell receptor beta chains drawn from one sample of a study of early T cells in non-severe SARS-CoV-2 infection. TCRdb re-called the 5' RACE reads with MiXCR, one entry per CDR3 protein. The data show around 52,000 distinct CDR3 sequences, about 6.2% seen once. Input material: whole blood. The receptors were sampled from an adult who was a healthcare worker with PCR-confirmed SARS-CoV-2 infection or an uninfected control (not recorded which). CDR3s include the opening cysteine and the closing phenylalanine or tryptophan. D genes are given only for firm matches. The listing skips clone size in some rows; elsewhere it reads once, few, many or a size class.

clone_size: many; v_call: TRBV28; d_call: -; j_call: TRBJ2-2; cdr3_nt: TGTGCCAGCAGGCAGACGAACACCGGGGAGCTGTTTTTT; cdr3_aa: CASRQTNTGELFF
clone_size: many; v_call: TRBV6-2/TRBV6-3; d_call: -; j_call: TRBJ2-5; cdr3_nt: TGTGCCAGCAGCAGCCGAGGATCGGGGCAAGAGACCCAGTACTTC; cdr3_aa: CASSSRGSGQETQYF
clone_size: many; v_call: TRBV14; d_call: TRBD1; j_call: TRBJ1-1; cdr3_nt: TGTGCCAGCAGCCAAGCTGACAGGGGAGAGGACACTGAAGCTTTCTTT; cdr3_aa: CASSQADRGEDTEAFF
clone_size: few; v_call: TRBV14; d_call: -; j_call: TRBJ2-3; cdr3_nt: TGTGCCAGCAGCCAAAATTTGGGCTCGGATACGCAGTATTTT; cdr3_aa: CASSQNLGSDTQYF
clone_size: many; v_call: TRBV20-1; d_call: -; j_call: TRBJ1-2; cdr3_nt: TGCAGTGCAAACACTCACGCCGGGACAAGGACATATGGCTACACCTTC; cdr3_aa: CSANTHAGTRTYGYTF
clone_size: few; v_call: TRBV11-2; d_call: TRBD1; j_call: TRBJ2-5; cdr3_nt: TGTGCCAGCAGCCCTTCAGTCCGGACAGGGTCTTGGAGCCAAGAGACCCAGTACTTC; cdr3_aa: CASSPSVRTGSWSQETQYF
clone_size: once; v_call: TRBV5-4; d_call: TRBD1; j_call: TRBJ2-1; cdr3_nt: TGTGCCAGCAGCTTGGAGGCAGGGGGCCCATACAATGAGCAGTTCTTC; cdr3_aa: CASSLEAGGPYNEQFF
clone_size: many; v_call: TRBV7-3; d_call: -; j_call: TRBJ2-6; cdr3_nt: TGTGCCAGCAGCTTAATAGGGCCTGGGGCCAACGTCCTGACTTTC; cdr3_aa: CASSLIGPGANVLTF
clone_size: -; v_call: TRBV7-9; d_call: TRBD1; j_call: TRBJ2-7; cdr3_nt: TGTGCCAGCAGCTTAGCGATTCGAGGGACAGACCTCTACGAGCAGTACTTC; cdr3_aa: CASSLAIRGTDLYEQYF
clone_size: many; v_call: TRBV12-3/TRBV12-4; d_call: -; j_call: TRBJ2-7; cdr3_nt: TGTGCCAGCAGTTTAGGGCAGGCCTTGCCGGAGCAGTACTTC; cdr3_aa: CASSLGQALPEQYF
clone_size: -; v_call: TRBV12-3/TRBV12-4; d_call: TRBD2; j_call: TRBJ2-7; cdr3_nt: TGTGCCAGCAGTCCCCGGCACCCGCGGGAGGAGCAGTACTTC; cdr3_aa: CASSPRHPREEQYF
clone_size: many; v_call: TRBV20-1; d_call: TRBD1; j_call: TRBJ2-7; cdr3_nt: TGCAGTGCTCTAGCACGGACAGGGATTTCCTACGAGCAGTACTTC; cdr3_aa: CSALARTGISYEQYF
clone_size: many; v_call: TRBV18; d_call: -; j_call: TRBJ2-2; cdr3_nt: TGTGCCAGCTCACCGACAGGACCCAGCCTCCCTCTTGGTTTGTTGCTGTTTTTT; cdr3_aa: CASSPTGPSLPLGLLLFF
clone_size: few; v_call: TRBV12-3/TRBV12-4; d_call: -; j_call: TRBJ2-2; cdr3_nt: TGTGCCAGCACCCCGCCGGGCAGTGATACCGGGGAGCTGTTTTTT; cdr3_aa: CASTPPGSDTGELFF
clone_size: few; v_call: TRBV12-3/TRBV12-4; d_call: TRBD1; j_call: TRBJ1-1; cdr3_nt: TGTGCCAGCAGTCGATTAACCTCGACAGGGTTGGGCACTGAAGCTTTCTTT; cdr3_aa: CASSRLTSTGLGTEAFF
clone_size: many; v_call: TRBV12-3/TRBV12-4; d_call: -; j_call: TRBJ2-1; cdr3_nt: TGTGCCAGCAGTTTAACCAGGGCGGGTGAGCAGTTCTTC; cdr3_aa: CASSLTRAGEQFF
clone_size: many; v_call: TRBV6-4; d_call: -; j_call: TRBJ2-3; cdr3_nt: TGTGCCAGCAGTGACGGTCTAGCGACAGATACGCAGTATTTT; cdr3_aa: CASSDGLATDTQYF
clone_size: many; v_call: TRBV15; d_call: -; j_call: TRBJ2-7; cdr3_nt: TGTGCCACCAGCAGAGATCCACTCAACTACGAGCAGTACTTC; cdr3_aa: CATSRDPLNYEQYF
clone_size: many; v_call: TRBV12-3/TRBV12-4; d_call: -; j_call: TRBJ1-2; cdr3_nt: TGTGCCAGCAGCCTCGACAGCTATGGCTACACCTTC; cdr3_aa: CASSLDSYGYTF
clone_size: many; v_call: TRBV12-3/TRBV12-4; d_call: TRBD1; j_call: TRBJ1-6; cdr3_nt: TGTGCCAGCAGCCCGGGACAGGGGGGTTCACCCCTCCACTTT; cdr3_aa: CASSPGQGGSPLHF
clone_size: few; v_call: TRBV4-3; d_call: TRBD1; j_call: TRBJ1-5; cdr3_nt: TGCGCCAGCAGCCAAGATTGGCGGACAGGGCAGTCAAGCAATCAGCCCCAGCATTTT; cdr3_aa: CASSQDWRTGQSSNQPQHF
clone_size: few; v_call: TRBV11-2; d_call: TRBD1; j_call: TRBJ2-7; cdr3_nt: TGTGCCAGCAGCTTAGATCGGGACAGGGGCCTCTACGAGCAGTACTTC; cdr3_aa: CASSLDRDRGLYEQYF
clone_size: -; v_call: TRBV14; d_call: -; j_call: TRBJ2-2; cdr3_nt: TGTGCCAGCAGACCGAACAGGGGAGGCACCGGGGAGCTGTTTTTT; cdr3_aa: CASRPNRGGTGELFF
clone_size: many; v_call: TRBV20-1; d_call: TRBD2; j_call: TRBJ2-1; cdr3_nt: TGCAGTGCCCACGGGACTAGCGGCTACAATGAGCAGTTCTTC; cdr3_aa: CSAHGTSGYNEQFF
clone_size: many; v_call: TRBV6-2/TRBV6-3; d_call: TRBD2; j_call: TRBJ2-7; cdr3_nt: TGTGCCAGCATTCAAAGCGGGGGCCCCTACGAGCAGTACTTC; cdr3_aa: CASIQSGGPYEQYF